Following are 30 T cell receptor beta chains from one sample sequenced in a study of blood T cell repertoires in COVID-19. Some clones are missing from TCRdb's copy, which holds only in-frame ones; the method was immunoSEQ multiplex PCR. The data show approximately 350,000 clones, about nine tenths seen once. Material for sequencing was peripheral blood. These receptors were collected from a woman aged 50 to 60 with COVID-19, enrolled during active disease.

The genes are TRBV18 and TRBJ1-2; no clear D. This CDR3 contains 17 residues. From germline, CDR1 is KGHSH and CDR2 LQKENI. The V end lost 3 bases, the J end lost 0 bases, and 17 bases lay between the germline ends. As DNA, the CDR3 is TGTGCCAGCTCACCTAATCCGACGGTCCTAGCTAACTATGGCTACACCTTC. Its protein product is CASSPNPTVLANYGYTF.

The chain couples TRBV4-1 to TRBJ2-3; 10 nucleotides agree with TRBD2. This CDR3 has 16 residues. Trimming cost V 3 bases and J 6 bases; bases outside gene matches: 9. CDR1 MGHRA and CDR2 YSYEKL come from the germline V gene. The CDR3 sequence: CASSQATSGVGDTQYF. In DNA, the CDR3 is TGCGCCAGCAGCCAGGCCACTAGCGGGGTGGGGGATACGCAGTATTTT.

The rearrangement uses TRBV21-1 and TRBJ1-2; no check of the table's D call, TRBD1, against the DNA was made. TRBV21-1 is listed as a pseudogene. CDR3 length equals 13 residues. CDR3 nucleotides: TGTGCCAGCAGCAAAGGACACTTCTATGGCTACACCTTC. Its translation is CASSKGHFYGYTF.

This clone appeared a single time. V gene TRBV30 combines with J gene TRBJ1-1; D unresolved. Germline V CDR1 and CDR2: GTSNPN, SVGIG (reference sequence). V was clipped by 1 base and J by 1 base, with 7 bases between them. This CDR3 is 13 amino acids long. CDR3 region: CAWSGQSNTEAFF. CDR3 in DNA: TGTGCCTGGAGTGGCCAGTCGAACACTGAAGCTTTCTTT. The whole variable domain, remainder taken from reference TRBV30 and TRBJ1-1, is SQTIHQWPATLVQPVGSPLSLECTVEGTSNPNLYWYRQAAGRGLQLLFYSVGIGQISSEVPQNLSASRPQDRQFILSSKKLLLSDSGFYLCAWSGQSNTEAFFGQGTRLTVV.

This clone has only one observation. The chain recombines TRBV29-1 with TRBJ2-7; TRBD1 agrees at 10 bases. The V segment lost 7 bases and the J segment 3 bases; nucleotides outside the gene matches: 6. The CDR3 sequence is 13 residues long. CDR1 and CDR2 from the germline V gene are SQVTM and ANQGSEA. Here the CDR3 reads CSAGRTGGYEQYF. In nucleotides, the CDR3 is TGCAGCGCTGGAAGGACAGGGGGCTACGAGCAGTACTTC.

The chain couples TRBV5-1 to TRBJ2-1; TRBD2 agrees at 16 bases. The CDR3 consists of 17 residues. J lost 9 bases, V lost 3 bases, and 9 bases had no gene match. The germline V gene has CDR1 SGHRS and CDR2 YFSETQ. This CDR3 is CASSSPGLAGGSGEQFF. DNA of the CDR3: TGCGCCAGCAGCTCCCCGGGACTAGCGGGAGGGTCGGGTGAGCAGTTCTTC.

The J gene is TRBJ1-1, the V gene TRBV19, with 8 bases fitting TRBD1. This CDR3 spans 15 amino acids. Germline trimming cut 3 bases from V and 5 bases from J; bases unmatched to any gene: 8. Germline V CDR1 and CDR2: LNHDA, SQIVND (reference sequence). In nucleotides, the CDR3 is TGTGCCAGTAGTATTTCCCGGACAGGGAGGACTGAAGCTTTCTTT. This gives the protein CASSISRTGRTEAFF.

This chain connects TRBV25-1 to TRBJ2-1; possibly TRBD1 for D (5 bases). With 2 bases removed from V and 7 bases from J, the gap between germline ends came to 12 bases. CDR3 length equals 14 residues. Germline CDR1 and CDR2: MGHDK and SYGVNS. In nucleotides, the CDR3 is TGTGCCAGCAGTGAAAATCTGGGGCAGAATGAGCAGTTCTTC. Its translation is CASSENLGQNEQFF.

This chain uses TRBV5-1 with TRBJ2-1; TRBD2 aligns across 8 bases. The CDR3 is 15 residues long. In germline, CDR1 is SGHRS, CDR2 YFSETQ. Trimming took 0 bases from V and 5 from J; bases not matched to a gene: 4. The CDR3 sequence: CASSLVSGIDNEQFF. The CDR3 DNA reads TGCGCCAGCAGCTTGGTTAGCGGGATTGACAATGAGCAGTTCTTC.

The V gene is TRBV19, the J gene TRBJ1-1; the match to TRBD1 covers 7 bases. This CDR3 comprises 16 residues. V was pared by 5 bases and J by 3 bases, with 12 bases of the junction left unmatched. Per the germline V gene, CDR1 is LNHDA and CDR2 is SQIVND (reference sequence). The DNA for the CDR3 is TGTGCCAGTAGTCCTCTCCAGGGGGGTTGGGACACTGAAGCTTTCTTT. This translates into CASSPLQGGWDTEAFF.

The chain recombines TRBV20-1 with TRBJ2-1, with D possibly matching TRBD2 (6 bases). The CDR3 consists of 11 residues. V gave up 7 bases and J gave up 4 bases, with 8 bases separating them. The germline CDR1 and CDR2 sequences are DFQATT and SNEGSKA (reference sequence). CDR3 DNA: TGCAGTGGGGACTCGTACAATGAGCAGTTCTTC. It codes for CSGDSYNEQFF.

This chain uses TRBV28 with TRBJ2-3; D is undetermined. V lost 10 bases and J 0 bases, leaving 11 bases between the germline ends. Germline assignment: CDR1 MDHEN and CDR2 SYDVKM. The CDR3 runs to 13 residues. CDR3 in amino acids: CATKQQSTDTQYF. CDR3 nucleotides: TGTGCCACCAAACAGCAGAGCACAGATACGCAGTATTTT.

The rearrangement links TRBV5-1 to TRBJ2-5, with TRBD1 matching over 12 bases. This CDR3 is built from 14 residues. V gave up 7 bases and J gave up 5 bases; unmatched junction bases: 6. CDR1 and CDR2 (germline): SGHRS, YFSETQ. The CDR3 nucleotides are TGCGCCAGCGGGACAGGGGGCGCTGGGGAGACCCAGTACTTC. Protein product: CASGTGGAGETQYF.

The CDR3 DNA is TGTGCCAGCCAGACAGGGCAGAACACTGAAGCTTTCTTT. Its translation: CASQTGQNTEAFF. The chain recombines TRBV12-3 or TRBV12-4 with TRBJ1-1; 7 bases map to TRBD1. CDR3 length equals 13 residues. The J segment lost 1 base and the V segment lost 8 bases, leaving 4 bases of the junction unmatched.

The chain has TRBV6-5 and TRBJ2-7, with a tentative D call TRBD1 (6 bases). The CDR3 loop spans 14 amino acids. CDR1 is MNHEY, CDR2 SVGAGI, per germline. Trimming stripped 8 bases from V and 4 bases from J, with 18 bases between. The CDR3 nucleotides are TGTGCCAGCTACCACCGGGACACTGTATACGAGCAGTACTTC. Amino acids: CASYHRDTVYEQYF.

The J gene is TRBJ1-5, the V gene TRBV3-1 (or the pseudogene TRBV3-2); perhaps TRBD1 as D (6 bases). The CDR3 covers 16 residues. Germline loops: CDR1 LGHDT, CDR2 YNNKEL (reference sequence). Between the trimmed V and J ends, which lost 3 bases and 3 bases, there was a span of 15 bases. The CDR3 nucleotides are TGTGCCAGCAGCCATCGTTTGACAGGTGCCAATCAGCCCCAGCATTTT. Protein sequence: CASSHRLTGANQPQHF.

The CDR3 loop reads CARFRALTNYGYTF. The CDR3 DNA sequence: TGCGCCAGATTCAGGGCCCTAACTAACTATGGCTACACCTTC. J is TRBJ1-2 and V is TRBV10-1, with D perhaps TRBD1 (5 bases). The CDR3 is 14 amino acids. V lost 9 bases and J lost 0, with 14 bases in between. Germline V gene sequence: CDR1 WNHNN, CDR2 SYGVQD (reference sequence).

In DNA, the CDR3 is TGTGCCAGCAGCGCTAGCGGTTCTAGCACAGATACGCAGTATTTT. Protein product: CASSASGSSTDTQYF. V and J are TRBV9 and TRBJ2-3, with 7 bases that match TRBD2. Germline CDR1 SGDLS, CDR2 YYNGEE. The CDR3 sequence is 15 residues long. Germline trimming cut 3 bases from V and 0 bases from J; bases unmatched to any gene: 4.

The chain is built from TRBV6-6 and TRBJ1-2; 10 positions agree with TRBD1. The CDR3 extends over 15 amino acids. With 2 bases clipped from V and 4 bases from J, the junction kept 4 bases outside the gene matches. Germline V CDR1 and CDR2: MNHNY, SVGAGI (reference sequence). DNA for the CDR3: TGTGCCAGCAGTTACGGGACAGGGGTCGGCTATGGCTACACCTTC. Translation gives CASSYGTGVGYGYTF.

V and J are TRBV19 and TRBJ2-7, with 10 nucleotides matching TRBD1. The length of the CDR3 is 15 residues. The V gene end was trimmed by 6 bases and the J gene end by 2 bases; junction bases not matched to a gene: 7. CDR1 and CDR2 from the germline V gene are LNHDA and SQIVND (reference sequence). The CDR3 DNA reads TGTGCCAGTAGCAAATCCGGGACAGGGGCCTACGAGCAGTACTTC. As protein: CASSKSGTGAYEQYF. Combining the CDR3 with reference TRBV19 and TRBJ2-7 gives the whole variable domain DGGITQSPKYLFRKEGQNVTLSCEQNLNHDAMYWYRQDPGQGLRLIYYSQIVNDFQKGDIAEGYSVSREKKESFPLTVTSAQKNPTAFYLCASSKSGTGAYEQYFGPGTRLTVT.

This rearrangement joins TRBV24-1 to TRBJ2-3; 7 nucleotides agree with TRBD2. Trimming cost V 6 bases and J 0 bases; bases outside gene matches: 8. Germline V CDR1 and CDR2: KGHDR, SFDVKD. The CDR3 is made up of 16 amino acids. Here the CDR3 reads CATSPFAGVSTDTQYF. The CDR3 bases are TGTGCCACCAGTCCGTTTGCGGGAGTGAGCACAGATACGCAGTATTTT.

The chain is built from TRBV5-4 and TRBJ2-1; 8 bases agree with TRBD1. CDR1 and CDR2 from the germline V gene are SGHNT and YYREEE (reference sequence). Unmatched junction bases numbered 17, after V lost 3 bases and J lost 12 bases. The CDR3 contains 16 residues. This CDR3 is CASSSVVGTGPRGQFF. The CDR3, as DNA: TGTGCCAGCAGCTCGGTCGTGGGGACAGGTCCCAGGGGGCAGTTCTTC.

The CDR3 DNA reads TGTGCCAGCAGCCAAGCCGGGTCAGGGCTACGAAACACCATATATTTT. Its translation is CASSQAGSGLRNTIYF. The chain employs TRBV3-1 (or the pseudogene TRBV3-2) and TRBJ1-3, with D possibly matching TRBD1 (5 bases). Trimming removed 1 base from V and 5 bases from J, with 15 bases in between. The CDR3 totals 16 residues. Per the germline V gene, CDR1 is LGHDT and CDR2 is YNNKEL (reference sequence).

This clone was counted only a few times. The chain has TRBV6-5 and TRBJ1-1; D call uncertain. The V gene's germline CDR1 is MNHEY and CDR2 SVGAGI. Trimming removed 0 bases from V and 3 bases from J, with 11 bases in between. CDR3 length: 15 amino acids. CDR3 sequence (DNA): TGTGCCAGCAGTTACTCACACCGCGGGTACACTGAAGCTTTCTTT. Protein product: CASSYSHRGYTEAFF.

The sample holds a few counts of this clone. The J gene is TRBJ1-3, the V gene TRBV5-5, with D possibly TRBD1 on 5 matching bases. The germline V gene encodes CDR1 SGHKS and CDR2 YYEKEE (reference sequence). CDR3 length equals 15 residues. The V end lost 5 bases, the J end lost 0 bases, and 12 bases lay between the germline ends. The CDR3 region is CASSWDGSSGNTIYF. CDR3 sequence (DNA): TGTGCCAGCAGTTGGGACGGGAGCTCTGGAAACACCATATATTTT.

This chain connects TRBV6-5 to TRBJ2-1; 8 nucleotides align to TRBD1. There are 14 residues in the CDR3. Germline V CDR1 and CDR2: MNHEY, SVGAGI. Losses at the gene ends were 10 bases for V and 9 bases for J; bases not matched to a gene: 14. Here the CDR3 DNA reads TGTGCCACCTCTCGCGGACAGGGAGAGGGTGAGCAGTTCTTC. It encodes CATSRGQGEGEQFF.

The sample holds one count of this clone. This rearrangement joins TRBV5-1 to TRBJ2-1; TRBD2 is a possible D gene (5 bases). The V gene lost 0 bases and the J gene lost 4 bases, with 8 bases spanning the gap. The germline CDR1 and CDR2 sequences are SGHRS and YFSETQ. CDR3 size: 14 residues. The CDR3 here is CASSLGGEYNEQFF. Here the CDR3 DNA reads TGCGCCAGCAGCTTGGGGGGAGAGTACAATGAGCAGTTCTTC.

The chain carries TRBV3-1 (or the pseudogene TRBV3-2) and TRBJ2-3, with 10 bases aligning to TRBD2. The trim removed 7 bases at V and 4 bases at J, leaving 5 bases unmatched. The V gene's germline CDR1 is LGHDT and CDR2 YNNKEL (reference sequence). There are 14 residues in the CDR3. The CDR3 is CASTGAGGADTQYF. CDR3 bases: TGTGCCAGCACGGGAGCGGGAGGGGCAGATACGCAGTATTTT.

The V gene is TRBV5-1, the J gene TRBJ2-7, with 10 nucleotides matching TRBD2. CDR1 SGHRS and CDR2 YFSETQ come from the germline V gene. The CDR3 extends over 14 amino acids. The V segment lost 6 bases and the J segment 5 bases; nucleotides outside the gene matches: 8. The CDR3 loop is CASTVSGRADEQYF. The CDR3 bases are TGCGCCAGCACGGTCAGCGGGAGGGCCGACGAGCAGTACTTC.

The rearrangement uses TRBV18 and TRBJ2-2; TRBD1 agrees at 9 bases. CDR1 KGHSH and CDR2 LQKENI come from the germline V gene. The CDR3 runs to 15 residues. Unmatched junction bases numbered 3, after V lost 3 bases and J lost 4 bases. This CDR3 is CASSPKDRGTGELFF. CDR3 DNA sequence: TGTGCCAGCTCACCTAAGGACAGGGGCACCGGGGAGCTGTTTTTT.